Detailed here is one T cell receptor beta chain. This entry is derived from a study of blood T cell repertoires in COVID-19. Study-level information: Researchers got acute and convalescent COVID-19 samples from the United States, Italy and Spain. Sample material is recorded as cDNA or gDNA derived from T cells, B-cell-depleted T cells, or PBMCs.

Germline CDR1 reads SGHAT; CDR2 reads FQNNGV. CDR3 size: 16 residues. V was trimmed by 2 bases and J by 2 bases, leaving 12 bases between them. Authors' data handling: Amplification of reference gene primers was used by the study to estimate nucleated cell counts. Method: immunoSEQ multiplex PCR; TCRdb's copy keeps in-frame clones and lacks some. That table gives V, J and clone size, and the DNA gave D and trimming. The sample lists approximately 130,000 clones, roughly 79% occurring once. The chain recombines TRBV11-2 with TRBJ2-2; D call uncertain. The receptor comes from a man aged 80 or over with acute or convalescent COVID-19. Sequencing was performed on peripheral blood. CDR3 sequence: CASSLRASSNTGELFF. CDR3 DNA sequence: TGTGCCAGCAGCTTAAGAGCCTCCTCCAACACCGGGGAGCTGTTTTTT.